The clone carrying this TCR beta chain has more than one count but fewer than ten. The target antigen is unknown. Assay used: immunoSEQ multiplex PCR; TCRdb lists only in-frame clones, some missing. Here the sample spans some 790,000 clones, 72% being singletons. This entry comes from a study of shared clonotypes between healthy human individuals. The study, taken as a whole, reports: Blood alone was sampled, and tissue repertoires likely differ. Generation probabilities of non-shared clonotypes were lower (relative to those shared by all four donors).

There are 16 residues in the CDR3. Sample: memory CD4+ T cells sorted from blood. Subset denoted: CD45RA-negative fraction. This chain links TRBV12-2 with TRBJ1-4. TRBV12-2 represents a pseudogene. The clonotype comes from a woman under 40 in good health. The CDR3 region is CASRLASESRDEKLFF. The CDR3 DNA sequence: TGTGCAAGTCGCTTAGCCAGTGAGTCGAGGGATGAAAAACTGTTTTTT.